A single sample gave rise to the 18 T cell receptor beta chains below, sequenced in a study of shared T cell receptors in the human thymus. Some clones are missing from TCRdb's copy, which holds only in-frame ones; the method was immunoSEQ multiplex PCR. The sample holds 720,000 or so clones, over 75% seen once. Another study also made use of these data, one on human thymus T cells.

The sequencing input was thymocytes. These receptor sequences come from a girl under three years old with a congenital heart defect.

The genes are TRBV19 and TRBJ2-7; D perhaps matches TRBD1 (6 bases). There are 14 residues in the CDR3. Trimming cost V 4 bases and J 2 bases, with 12 bases left between them. From germline, CDR1 is LNHDA and CDR2 SQIVND (reference sequence). DNA for the CDR3: TGTGCCAGTAGTACCTGGGACATGGCCTACGAGCAGTACTTC. Residues: CASSTWDMAYEQYF. The full variable domain, with the rest looked up from reference TRBV19 and TRBJ2-7, is DGGITQSPKYLFRKEGQNVTLSCEQNLNHDAMYWYRQDPGQGLRLIYYSQIVNDFQKGDIAEGYSVSREKKESFPLTVTSAQKNPTAFYLCASSTWDMAYEQYFGPGTRLTVT.

J is TRBJ1-2 and V is TRBV9, with 10 bases aligning to TRBD1. This CDR3 spans 16 amino acids. Germline values: CDR1 SGDLS, CDR2 YYNGEE. The V gene end was trimmed by 5 bases and the J gene end by 6 bases; junction bases not matched to a gene: 13. The CDR3 protein is CASRTPGQGYLNGYTF. For the CDR3, the DNA is TGTGCCAGCAGAACACCGGGACAGGGGTATTTGAATGGCTACACCTTC.

This sequence joins TRBV29-1 and TRBJ1-3; D is ambiguous. Germline V gives CDR1 SQVTM, CDR2 ANQGSEA. Trimming removed 4 bases from V and 0 bases from J, with 10 bases in between. The CDR3 sequence is 14 residues long. The CDR3 region is CSVASRLSGNTIYF. The CDR3 DNA reads as TGCAGCGTTGCATCCCGACTCTCTGGAAACACCATATATTTT.

This chain joins TRBV6-1 and TRBJ1-1; D is ambiguous. This CDR3 region has 14 residues. The germline V gene encodes CDR1 MNHNS and CDR2 SASEGT. Trimming stripped 1 base from V and 4 bases from J, with 10 bases between. CDR3 loop: CASSEGSSGTEAFF. For the CDR3, the DNA is TGTGCCAGCAGTGAAGGGTCCTCGGGCACTGAAGCTTTCTTT.

This clone was seen a handful of times. J is TRBJ2-3 and V is TRBV18, with 8 bases that match TRBD1. The CDR3 contains 14 residues. CDR1 is KGHSH and CDR2 is LQKENI in the germline V gene. The junction had 3 bases not matched to a gene; V was cut back by 6 bases and J by 1 base. The CDR3 loop is CASSRTGRTDTQYF. The CDR3 nucleotides read TGTGCCAGCTCGCGGACAGGGCGCACAGATACGCAGTATTTT.

This clone was observed a single time. The J gene is TRBJ2-1, the V gene TRBV5-5; possibly TRBD2 for D (7 bases). The CDR3 has 16 amino acids. The V and J ends lost 4 bases and 5 bases respectively, with 19 bases between them. Germline V gene lookup returns CDR1 SGHKS and CDR2 YYEKEE (reference sequence). The CDR3 loop reads CASSPRGGGYNNEQFF. CDR3 bases: TGTGCCAGCAGCCCCAGGGGCGGGGGCTATAACAATGAGCAGTTCTTC. Full variable domain (missing parts from reference TRBV5-5 and TRBJ2-1): DAGVTQSPTHLIKTRGQQVTLRCSPISGHKSVSWYQQVLGQGPQFIFQYYEKEERGRGNFPDRFSARQFPNYSSELNVNALLLGDSALYLCASSPRGGGYNNEQFFGPGTRLTVL.

The rearrangement links TRBV12-5 to TRBJ1-1, with a tentative D call TRBD1 (5 bases). The V gene lost 0 bases and the J gene lost 8 bases, with 13 bases spanning the gap. The V gene's germline CDR1 is LGHNT and CDR2 FRNRAP. The CDR3 is 14 amino acids. CDR3 nucleotides: TGTGCTAGTGGTTTGGTACGGGGGACGGAAGAAGCTTTCTTT. Its protein is CASGLVRGTEEAFF.

This clone occurred once. The chain combines TRBV5-1 with TRBJ1-3; 7 bases match TRBD1. From germline, CDR1 is SGHRS and CDR2 YFSETQ. The CDR3 extends over 17 amino acids. V lost 3 bases, J lost 0 bases, and 9 bases stayed unmatched. CDR3 loop: CASSSDRPYHSGNTIYF. CDR3 sequence (DNA): TGCGCCAGCAGCTCGGACAGGCCCTACCACTCTGGAAACACCATATATTTT.

DNA for the CDR3: TGTGCCAGCAGTGAAGCGCTTCGGAACAGGGGCACAGATACGCAGTATTTT. Translation gives CASSEALRNRGTDTQYF. The chain links TRBV6-1 to TRBJ2-3, with D perhaps TRBD1 (6 bases). Deletions cut 0 bases from V and 1 base from J, with 14 bases between. This CDR3 spans 17 amino acids. Per germline, CDR1 MNHNS and CDR2 SASEGT.

This clone was counted a few times. The V gene is TRBV6-5, the J gene TRBJ1-5; D is undetermined. The CDR3 sequence is 14 residues long. In germline, CDR1 is MNHEY, CDR2 SVGAGI. V was pared by 2 bases and J by 5 bases, with 10 bases between. CDR3 amino acids: CASSYGTADQPQHF. The DNA for the CDR3 is TGTGCCAGCAGTTACGGCACCGCGGATCAGCCCCAGCATTTT.

The CDR3 coding sequence is TGTGCCACCAGCAGTTGTAGGGAGGGGTATAACTATGGCTACACCTTC. Amino acids: CATSSCREGYNYGYTF. The rearrangement links TRBV15 to TRBJ1-2, with D perhaps matching TRBD1 (5 bases). The CDR3 loop spans 16 amino acids. V was clipped by 3 bases and J by 1 base, with 15 bases between them. The V gene's germline CDR1 is LNHNV and CDR2 YYDKDF (reference sequence). The full variable domain, in which reference TRBV15 and TRBJ1-2 provide the parts outside the CDR3, is DAMVIQNPRYQVTQFGKPVTLSCSQTLNHNVMYWYQQKSSQAPKLLFHYYDKDFNNEADTPDNFQSRRPNTSFCFLDIRSPGLGDTAMYLCATSSCREGYNYGYTFGSGTRLTVV.

The chain is built from TRBV18 and TRBJ1-4, with 7 nucleotides matching TRBD1. The J segment lost 1 base and the V segment lost 3 bases, leaving 8 bases of the junction unmatched. This CDR3 comprises 17 residues. Germline V gives CDR1 KGHSH, CDR2 LQKENI. CDR3 amino acids: CASSPHGDSQTNEKLFF. The CDR3, as DNA: TGTGCCAGCTCACCCCATGGGGACAGTCAAACTAATGAAAAACTGTTTTTT.

The J gene is TRBJ2-1, the V gene TRBV6-4; 9 nucleotides agree with TRBD2. J gave up 6 bases and V 2 bases, and 5 bases lay outside the gene matches. From germline, CDR1 is MRHNA and CDR2 SNTAGT. The CDR3 length is 15 residues. The CDR3 DNA reads TGTGCCAGCAGTGACCGACTAGCGGAACCCAATGAGCAGTTCTTC. This translates into CASSDRLAEPNEQFF.

The V and J genes are TRBV7-4 and TRBJ2-7; tentative D call: TRBD2 (6 bases). CDR3 length equals 13 residues. Between the trimmed V and J ends, which lost 6 bases and 6 bases, there was a span of 15 bases. Looked up from germline, CDR1 is SGHVT and CDR2 is SQSDAQ. This chain's CDR3 is CASRRQRRGEQYF. The CDR3, as DNA: TGTGCCAGCAGAAGACAGCGGCGGGGCGAGCAGTACTTC.

This chain connects TRBV5-8 to TRBJ2-2; D is unclear. The CDR3 is made up of 15 amino acids. Per germline, CDR1 SGHTS and CDR2 YDEGEE. The V gene lost 2 bases and the J gene lost 4 bases, with 12 bases spanning the gap. The CDR3 is CASSFLPGSTGELFF. As DNA, the CDR3 is TGTGCCAGCAGCTTCCTTCCAGGATCCACCGGGGAGCTGTTTTTT.

The rearrangement links TRBV7-9 to TRBJ2-2; D not resolved. Germline CDR1 and CDR2: SEHNR and FQNEAQ (reference sequence). This CDR3 spans 17 amino acids. V gave up 1 base and J gave up 5 bases, with 17 bases separating them. CDR3 loop: CASSLVGQTLWTGELFF. As DNA, the CDR3 is TGTGCCAGCAGCTTAGTTGGGCAAACTTTATGGACCGGGGAGCTGTTTTTT.

The rearrangement uses TRBV7-3 and TRBJ2-7; the D gene is possibly TRBD2 (7 bases). This CDR3 is 15 amino acids long. The V and J ends lost 5 bases and 2 bases respectively, with 16 bases between them. Germline CDR1 and CDR2: SGHTA and FQGTGA. CDR3 in amino acids: CASSPRGGRPYEQYF. Written as DNA, the CDR3 is TGTGCCAGCAGCCCCAGGGGAGGGAGACCCTACGAGCAGTACTTC.

The rearrangement uses TRBV7-6 and TRBJ2-2; D may be TRBD1 (5 bases). Germline CDR1 is SGHVS and CDR2 is FNYEAQ. Trimming pared 2 bases from V and 5 bases from J, leaving 15 bases between. The length of the CDR3 is 16 residues. As DNA, the CDR3 is TGTGCCAGCAGCTTAAGTAGGGCAGGGCGGACCGGGGAGCTGTTTTTT. This sequence encodes CASSLSRAGRTGELFF.